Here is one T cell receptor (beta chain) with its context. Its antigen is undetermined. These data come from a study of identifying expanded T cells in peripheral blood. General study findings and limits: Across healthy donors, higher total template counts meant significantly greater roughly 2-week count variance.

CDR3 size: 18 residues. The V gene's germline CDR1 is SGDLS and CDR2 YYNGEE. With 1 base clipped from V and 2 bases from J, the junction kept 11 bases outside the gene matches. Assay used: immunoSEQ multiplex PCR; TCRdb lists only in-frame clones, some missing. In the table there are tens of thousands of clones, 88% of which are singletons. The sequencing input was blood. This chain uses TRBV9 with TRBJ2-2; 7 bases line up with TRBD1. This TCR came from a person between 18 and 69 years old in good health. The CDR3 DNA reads TGTGCCAGCAGCGTATTCCCCTTCGACAGGGTCAACACCGGGGAGCTGTTTTTT. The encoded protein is CASSVFPFDRVNTGELFF.